The T cell receptor beta chain under discussion was sequenced for a study of blood T cell repertoires in COVID-19. The germline V and J ends were trimmed by 0 bases and 0 bases, with 9 bases remaining between them. Germline values: CDR1 MNHEY, CDR2 SVGAGI. This CDR3 has 16 amino acids. Clones were sequenced by immunoSEQ multiplex PCR, and TCRdb holds only the in-frame ones, with some missing. The repertoire holds around 100,000 clones, with just under 85% as singletons. This TCR was sampled from a man aged 35-49 years with active or convalescent COVID-19. The chain combines TRBV6-5 with TRBJ1-3, with D hard to call. The sequencing sample was made of peripheral blood. This CDR3 is CASSYSNSLSGNTIYF. The CDR3 region has the DNA TGTGCCAGCAGTTACTCGAACAGCCTCTCTGGAAACACCATATATTTT.